The 31 T cell receptor beta chains listed next were all sequenced from one sample in a study of T cell repertoires in cytomegalovirus infection. The antigens these receptors bind are not known. TCRdb re-called the reads with MiXCR, one entry per CDR3 protein. The repertoire consists of roughly 800,000 distinct CDR3 sequences, with roughly 29% occurring once and the leading ten covering less than 15%. Sequencing was performed on cultured CD8+ T cells from PBMCs, taken from culture after CMV antigen stimulation. These receptors were obtained from a human donor in good health (CMV status not recorded). Some clones in this sample may be carry-over from other donors' samples.

The rearrangement uses TRBV4-1 and TRBJ2-3; D remains ambiguous. The CDR3 totals 12 residues. Germline V CDR1 and CDR2: MGHRA, YSYEKL. Trimming pared 5 bases from V and 6 bases from J, leaving 9 bases between. The CDR3 nucleotides are TGCGCCAGCAGCGACTCCAGGGATACGCAGTATTTT. This translates into CASSDSRDTQYF.

The genes are TRBV6-1 and TRBJ2-5, with D tentatively TRBD1 or TRBD2 (5 bases each). The CDR3 totals 14 residues. V shed 7 bases and J shed 5 bases, with 17 bases lying between them. The germline V gene encodes CDR1 MNHNS and CDR2 SASEGT. The CDR3 is CASTSGHRRETQYF. In DNA, the CDR3 is TGTGCCAGCACTTCGGGGCACAGACGGGAGACCCAGTACTTC.

This chain uses TRBV20-1 with TRBJ2-7; tentatively, D is TRBD1 (5 bases). Trimming pared 6 bases from V and 2 bases from J, leaving 17 bases between. The CDR3 spans 14 residues. The germline CDR1 and CDR2 sequences are DFQATT and SNEGSKA (reference sequence). The CDR3 nucleotides are TGCAGTGCCCTTCCCTCGACGGACACCTACGAGCAGTACTTC. Translating it yields CSALPSTDTYEQYF.

The table lists this clonotype with many counts. This rearrangement joins TRBV7-8 to TRBJ1-3; unclear D gene. CDR3 length: 11 amino acids. Per germline, CDR1 SGHVS and CDR2 FQNEAQ. Trimming pared 2 bases from V and 10 bases from J, leaving 6 bases between. CDR3 amino acids: CASSLTGTIYF. CDR3 in DNA: TGTGCCAGCAGCTTAACCGGAACCATATATTTT. The variable domain in full, completed from reference TRBV7-8 and TRBJ1-3, reads GAGVSQSPRYKVAKRGQDVALRCDPISGHVSLFWYQQALGQGPEFLTYFQNEAQLDKSGLPSDRFFAERPEGSVSTLKIQRTQQEDSAVYLCASSLTGTIYFGEGSWLTVV.

The chain uses TRBV27 and TRBJ2-1; possibly TRBD1 for D (6 bases). Germline V CDR1 and CDR2: MNHEY, SMNVEV (reference sequence). This CDR3 comprises 15 residues. V was cut by 3 bases and J by 6 bases, with 15 bases left in between. The CDR3 bases are TGTGCCAGCAGTTTTTGGACAGTGGACCCCAATGAGCAGTTCTTC. Amino acid sequence: CASSFWTVDPNEQFF.

This clonotype was counted only a few times. The V and J genes are TRBV27 and TRBJ2-3, with D possibly called TRBD1 or TRBD2 (5 bases each). This CDR3 region has 16 residues. Germline V CDR1 and CDR2: MNHEY, SMNVEV (reference sequence). The ends were cut back, 1 base at V and 5 bases at J, with 16 bases in the middle. Here the CDR3 DNA reads TGTGCCAGCAGTTTATTGTCGATGGGGGTTGGAGATACGCAGTATTTT. Translation: CASSLLSMGVGDTQYF.

This clonotype occurred once. V gene TRBV12-3 or TRBV12-4 combines with J gene TRBJ2-5, with 11 nucleotides matching TRBD2. The V segment lost 4 bases and the J segment 5 bases; nucleotides outside the gene matches: 6. This CDR3 is 15 amino acids long. This CDR3 reads CASSSGSGGGETQYF. For the CDR3, the DNA is TGTGCCAGCAGTTCGGGTAGCGGGGGGGGTGAGACCCAGTACTTC.

Note on this clonotype: The junction shows a germline mismatch at one end, possibly a read error. This rearrangement joins TRBV7-9 to TRBJ2-1; possible D gene TRBD2, 5 bases. Germline CDR1 reads SEHNR; CDR2 reads FQNEAQ (reference sequence). The CDR3 runs to 14 residues. CDR3 in amino acids: CASSLTSGMNEQFF. In DNA, the CDR3 is TGTGCTAGCAGCTTGACCAGCGGAATGAATGAGCAGTTCTTC.

The gene calls are TRBV10-3 and TRBJ1-1; D is uncertain. Trimming removed 7 bases from V and 4 bases from J, with 10 bases in between. Germline lookup yields CDR1 ENHRY and CDR2 SYGVKD. The CDR3 has 12 amino acids. CDR3 coding DNA: TGTGCCATCAAGCAAGACGGCACTGAAGCTTTCTTT. It encodes CAIKQDGTEAFF.

The chain joins TRBV9 to TRBJ2-2; unclear D gene. The CDR3 spans 15 residues. V was shortened by 2 bases and J by 7 bases, with 15 bases between the two germline ends. CDR1 is SGDLS, CDR2 YYNGEE, per germline. DNA for the CDR3: TGTGCCAGCAGCGTCGATCTGCCCTGGGACGGGGAGCTGTTTTTT. Its translation is CASSVDLPWDGELFF.

V is TRBV7-3 and J is TRBJ2-1, with 11 bases fitting TRBD2. Germline CDR1 and CDR2: SGHTA and FQGTGA. Trimming took 4 bases from V and 8 from J; bases not matched to a gene: 10. CDR3 size: 16 residues. The chain's CDR3 is CASSSPGLADVDEQFF. The CDR3 nucleotides are TGTGCCAGCAGCTCCCCGGGACTAGCGGATGTCGATGAGCAGTTCTTC.

The J gene is TRBJ2-5, the V gene TRBV3-1; TRBD2 agrees at 10 bases. V lost 1 base and J lost 4; bases outside the gene matches: 6. The CDR3 spans 16 residues. Germline assignment: CDR1 LGHDT and CDR2 YNNKEL (reference sequence). The DNA of the CDR3 is TGTGCCAGCAGCCAAGCAGCGGGGGGGCCTTCAGAGACCCAGTACTTC. Amino acids: CASSQAAGGPSETQYF.

The V call is TRBV7-9, the J call TRBJ2-7; D may be TRBD1 (5 bases). The V end was cut by 5 bases, the J end by 7 bases, with 9 bases between. The CDR3 has 11 amino acids. The germline CDR1 and CDR2 sequences are SEHNR and FQNEAQ (reference sequence). CDR3 in amino acids: CASSLYREQYF. The CDR3 coding sequence is TGTGCCAGCAGCCTATACAGGGAGCAGTACTTC.

This clonotype was observed at least ten times. The rearrangement joins TRBV11-2 to TRBJ2-3; D is undetermined. CDR1 is SGHAT, CDR2 FQNNGV, per germline. V was pared by 0 bases and J by 2 bases, with 12 bases between. This CDR3 region has 16 residues. CDR3 amino acids: CASSLDNVLNTDTQYF. CDR3 bases: TGTGCCAGCAGCTTAGATAACGTCCTTAACACAGATACGCAGTATTTT.

This clonotype was picked up many times. The gene calls are TRBV25-1 and TRBJ2-1; no clear D gene. CDR1 is MGHDK and CDR2 is SYGVNS in the germline V gene. This CDR3 comprises 13 residues. Deletions cut 0 bases from V and 6 bases from J, with 6 bases between. The CDR3 nucleotides read TGTGCCAGCAGTGAATACCAAGGCAATGAGCAGTTCTTC. Translation gives CASSEYQGNEQFF. The full variable domain, with the rest looked up from reference TRBV25-1 and TRBJ2-1, is EADIYQTPRYLVIGTGKKITLECSQTMGHDKMYWYQQDPGMELHLIHYSYGVNSTEKGDLSSESTVSRIRTEHFPLTLESARPSHTSQYLCASSEYQGNEQFFGPGTRLTVL.

The V call is TRBV6-5, the J call TRBJ2-3; no clear D gene. The CDR3 extends over 13 amino acids. Germline assignment: CDR1 MNHEY and CDR2 SVGAGI. Trimming removed 0 bases from V and 7 bases from J, with 8 bases in between. CDR3 sequence reads: CASSYSKKNTQYF. CDR3 DNA sequence: TGTGCCAGCAGTTACTCTAAGAAAAATACGCAGTATTTT.

This chain uses TRBV6-5 with TRBJ2-1; 16 nucleotides match TRBD2. CDR1 is MNHEY and CDR2 is SVGAGI in the germline V gene. The V gene end was trimmed by 5 bases and the J gene end by 11 bases; junction bases not matched to a gene: 21. The CDR3 runs to 20 residues. The CDR3 loop reads CASSAPPGLAGGTFENQQFF. DNA for the CDR3: TGTGCCAGCAGTGCTCCTCCGGGACTAGCGGGGGGGACCTTCGAAAATCAGCAGTTCTTC.

This sequence joins TRBV9 and TRBJ2-3; 8 bases fit TRBD1. The J segment lost 1 base and the V segment lost 4 bases, leaving 8 bases of the junction unmatched. The length of the CDR3 is 16 residues. CDR1 and CDR2 (germline): SGDLS, YYNGEE. The CDR3 DNA is TGTGCCAGCAGCCCGCAGGGGGCGAGCCGCACAGATACGCAGTATTTT. The encoded protein is CASSPQGASRTDTQYF.

V gene TRBV4-1 combines with J gene TRBJ2-5; D may correspond to TRBD1 or TRBD2 (5 bases each). Between the trimmed V and J ends, which lost 0 bases and 1 base, there was a span of 9 bases. The CDR3 has 15 residues. Germline V gene sequence: CDR1 MGHRA, CDR2 YSYEKL. For the CDR3, the DNA is TGCGCCAGCAGCCAAGATTTGGGGACCCAAGAGACCCAGTACTTC. Protein: CASSQDLGTQETQYF.

V usage is TRBV6-2 or TRBV6-3 and J usage is TRBJ1-1, with D possibly TRBD1 on 6 matching bases. CDR3 size: 14 residues. Trimming shortened V by 6 bases and J by 2 bases, and 13 bases separated the two germline ends. The germline gives CDR1 MNHEY, CDR2 SVGEGT. This chain's CDR3 is CASSFRGHNTEAFF. The CDR3 bases are TGTGCCAGCAGCTTCCGGGGGCATAACACTGAAGCTTTCTTT.

The CDR3 spells CSVPTRDTEAFF. The CDR3 DNA reads as TGCAGCGTACCTACTAGGGACACTGAAGCTTTCTTT. The rearrangement uses TRBV29-1 and TRBJ1-1; D ambiguous. Germline V gene sequence: CDR1 SQVTM, CDR2 ANQGSEA. This CDR3 is 12 amino acids long. Trimming took off 6 bases at V and 3 bases at J, with 11 bases between the two ends.

This sequence joins TRBV7-6 and TRBJ2-7; D tentatively fits TRBD1 or TRBD2 (5 bases each). With 4 bases removed from V and 3 bases from J, the gap between germline ends came to 10 bases. Germline V CDR1 and CDR2: SGHVS, FNYEAQ. The CDR3 is 13 residues long. CDR3 region: CASSYRDDYEQYF. The CDR3, as DNA: TGTGCCAGCAGCTACCGGGACGACTACGAGCAGTACTTC.

The chain joins TRBV7-9 to TRBJ1-2, with D maybe TRBD1 (5 bases). CDR3 size: 14 residues. Trimming took off 8 bases at V and 5 bases at J, with 18 bases between the two ends. From germline, CDR1 is SEHNR and CDR2 FQNEAQ (reference sequence). CDR3 sequence: CASSLPGIYYGYTF. In DNA, the CDR3 is TGTGCCAGCTCCTTACCAGGGATTTATTATGGCTACACCTTC.

In its sample, this clonotype was seen a few times. The CDR3 loop reads CASSLSFRVTTSTDTQYF. As DNA, the CDR3 is TGTGCCAGCAGTTTATCGTTCCGAGTCACTACTAGCACAGATACGCAGTATTTT. The chain couples TRBV27 to TRBJ2-3, with D hard to call. The CDR3 has 18 amino acids. Trimming removed 0 bases from V and 0 bases from J, with 16 bases in between. CDR1 and CDR2 from the germline V gene are MNHEY and SMNVEV (reference sequence).

This clonotype has more than one count but fewer than ten. The chain recombines TRBV20-1 with TRBJ2-7, with 9 bases fitting TRBD1. The germline CDR1 and CDR2 sequences are DFQATT and SNEGSKA (reference sequence). The CDR3 has 17 residues. V was clipped by 0 bases and J by 3 bases; unmatched bases: 12. The CDR3 region has the DNA TGCAGTGCTAGAGACCCCATGGACAGGGGAAGAGGCTACGAGCAGTACTTC. This sequence encodes CSARDPMDRGRGYEQYF.

The sample holds many counts of this clonotype. This rearrangement joins TRBV7-6 to TRBJ2-2, with 7 bases aligning to TRBD1. The CDR3 extends over 14 amino acids. CDR1 SGHVS and CDR2 FNYEAQ come from the germline V gene. The V segment lost 5 bases and the J segment 7 bases; nucleotides outside the gene matches: 7. The CDR3 DNA reads TGTGCCAGCAGCCCCTCAGGGGGTGTCGGGGAGCTGTTTTTT. It codes for CASSPSGGVGELFF.

J is TRBJ1-4 and V is TRBV7-9, with unresolved D. The CDR3 consists of 14 residues. V was clipped by 5 bases and J by 7 bases, with 14 bases between them. Germline CDR1 is SEHNR and CDR2 is FQNEAQ (reference sequence). Written as DNA, the CDR3 is TGTGCCAGCAGCGACGACAACTCCGGTGAAAAACTGTTTTTT. Its protein product is CASSDDNSGEKLFF.

This clonotype was counted at least ten times. The chain recombines TRBV12-3 or TRBV12-4 with TRBJ2-1; no definite D call. There are 17 residues in the CDR3. Trimming shortened V by 2 bases and J by 0 bases, and 14 bases separated the two germline ends. The CDR3 coding sequence is TGTGCCAGCAGTTTAATTTTAGCCAGCAGCTCCTACAATGAGCAGTTCTTC. As protein: CASSLILASSSYNEQFF.

This clonotype was observed a few times. The V call is TRBV7-6, the J call TRBJ2-7; unclear D gene. Trimming took off 5 bases at V and 3 bases at J, with 23 bases between the two ends. The CDR3 length is 17 residues. Per the germline V gene, CDR1 is SGHVS and CDR2 is FNYEAQ. CDR3 in amino acids: CASSPHLGPELIYEQYV. The CDR3 DNA follows: TGTGCCAGCAGCCCCCACCTTGGTCCGGAGCTTATCTACGAGCAGTACGTC.

This clonotype has a handful of counts. The chain joins TRBV29-1 to TRBJ2-3, with 7 bases aligning to TRBD2. The CDR3 extends over 14 amino acids. CDR1 is SQVTM and CDR2 is ANQGSEA in the germline V gene. Trimming at V came to 7 bases and at J to 4 bases, leaving 11 bases not matched to a gene. CDR3: CSAGRAGTSDTQYF. DNA for the CDR3: TGCAGCGCCGGGCGAGCGGGGACGTCAGATACGCAGTATTTT.

The chain joins TRBV12-3 or TRBV12-4 to TRBJ1-1; D is unclear. The V and J ends lost 8 bases and 4 bases respectively, with 17 bases between them. This CDR3 region has 14 residues. The CDR3 sequence: CASRYPGMSTEAFF. Written as DNA, the CDR3 is TGTGCCAGCCGGTACCCCGGGATGAGCACTGAAGCTTTCTTT.